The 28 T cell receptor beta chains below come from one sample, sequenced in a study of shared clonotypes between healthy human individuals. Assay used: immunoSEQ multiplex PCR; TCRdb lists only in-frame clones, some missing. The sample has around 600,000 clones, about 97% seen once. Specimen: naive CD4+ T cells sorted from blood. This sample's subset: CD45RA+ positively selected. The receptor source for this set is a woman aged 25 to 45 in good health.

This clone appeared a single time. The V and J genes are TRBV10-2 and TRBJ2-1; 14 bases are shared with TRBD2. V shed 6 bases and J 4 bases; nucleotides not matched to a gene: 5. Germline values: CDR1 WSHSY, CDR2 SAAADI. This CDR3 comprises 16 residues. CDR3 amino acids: CASRERLAGGYNEQFF. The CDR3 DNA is TGCGCCAGCAGGGAAAGACTAGCGGGAGGGTACAATGAGCAGTTCTTC.

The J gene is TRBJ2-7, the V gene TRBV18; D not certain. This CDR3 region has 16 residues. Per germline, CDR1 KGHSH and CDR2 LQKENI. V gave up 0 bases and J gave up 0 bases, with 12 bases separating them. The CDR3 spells CASSPPATASSYEQYF. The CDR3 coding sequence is TGTGCCAGCTCACCACCGGCAACGGCTAGCTCCTACGAGCAGTACTTC.

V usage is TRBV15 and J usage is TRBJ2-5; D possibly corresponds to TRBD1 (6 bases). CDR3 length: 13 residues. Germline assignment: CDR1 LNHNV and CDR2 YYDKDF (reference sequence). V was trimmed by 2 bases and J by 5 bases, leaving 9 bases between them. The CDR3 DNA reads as TGTGCCACCAGCAGACGGACAGCGGAGACCCAGTACTTC. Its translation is CATSRRTAETQYF.

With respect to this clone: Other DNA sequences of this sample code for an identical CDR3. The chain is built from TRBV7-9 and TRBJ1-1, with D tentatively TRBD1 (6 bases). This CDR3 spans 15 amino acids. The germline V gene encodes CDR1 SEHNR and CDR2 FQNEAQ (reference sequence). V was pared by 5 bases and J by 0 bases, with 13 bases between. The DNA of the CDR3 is TGTGCCAGCAGCCCGCGGACAGTTTTGAACACTGAAGCTTTCTTT. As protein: CASSPRTVLNTEAFF.

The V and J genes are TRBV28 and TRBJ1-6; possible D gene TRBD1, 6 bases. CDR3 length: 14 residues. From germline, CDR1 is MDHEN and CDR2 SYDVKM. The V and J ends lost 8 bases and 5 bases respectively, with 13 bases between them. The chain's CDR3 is CASLWSGDNSPLHF. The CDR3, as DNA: TGTGCCAGCCTCTGGTCAGGGGATAATTCACCCCTCCACTTT.

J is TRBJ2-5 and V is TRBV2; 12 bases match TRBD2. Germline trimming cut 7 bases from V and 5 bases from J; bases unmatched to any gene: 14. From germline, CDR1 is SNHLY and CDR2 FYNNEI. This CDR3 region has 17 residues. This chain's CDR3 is CASTKATSGSGFETQYF. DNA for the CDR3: TGTGCCAGCACCAAGGCGACTAGCGGGAGTGGATTTGAGACCCAGTACTTC.

As DNA, the CDR3 is TGCAGCGTTCCCGGGACTAGCGGGAGCCAACCCTCCTACAATGAGCAGTTCTTC. As protein: CSVPGTSGSQPSYNEQFF. V usage is TRBV29-1 and J usage is TRBJ2-1; 14 bases agree with TRBD2. Trimming took 5 bases from V and 0 from J; bases not matched to a gene: 9. This CDR3 contains 18 residues. Germline-derived CDR1 and CDR2 are SQVTM and ANQGSEA.

CDR3 DNA sequence: TGTGCCAGCAGCTTACAATTAGTAGCGGATCACTCTGGGGCCAACGTCCTGACTTTC. Translating it yields CASSLQLVADHSGANVLTF. This rearrangement joins TRBV7-8 to TRBJ2-6, with a weak D call TRBD2 (6 bases). CDR1 is SGHVS and CDR2 is FQNEAQ in the germline V gene. Trimming removed 2 bases at V and 0 bases at J, with 17 bases between. CDR3 length: 19 residues. Variable domain in full (rest from reference TRBV7-8 and TRBJ2-6): GAGVSQSPRYKVAKRGQDVALRCDPISGHVSLFWYQQALGQGPEFLTYFQNEAQLDKSGLPSDRFFAERPEGSVSTLKIQRTQQEDSAVYLCASSLQLVADHSGANVLTFGAGSRLTVL.

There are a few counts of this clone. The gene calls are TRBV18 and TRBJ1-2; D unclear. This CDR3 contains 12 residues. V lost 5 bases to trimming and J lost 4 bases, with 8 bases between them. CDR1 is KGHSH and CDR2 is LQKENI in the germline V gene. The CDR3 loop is CASSATSYGYTF. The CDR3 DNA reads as TGTGCCAGCTCAGCCACGTCCTATGGCTACACCTTC.

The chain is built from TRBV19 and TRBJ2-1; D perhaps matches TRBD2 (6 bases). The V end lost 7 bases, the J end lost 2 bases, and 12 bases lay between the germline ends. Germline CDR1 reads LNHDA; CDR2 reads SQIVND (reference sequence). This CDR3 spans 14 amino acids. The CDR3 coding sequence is TGTGCCAGTAAGATTACGGGAGCCTACAATGAGCAGTTCTTC. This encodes CASKITGAYNEQFF.

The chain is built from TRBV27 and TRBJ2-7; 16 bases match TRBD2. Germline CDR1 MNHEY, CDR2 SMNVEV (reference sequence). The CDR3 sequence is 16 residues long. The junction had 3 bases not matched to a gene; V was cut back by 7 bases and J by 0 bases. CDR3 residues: CASMGTSGRASYEQYF. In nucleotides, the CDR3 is TGTGCCAGCATGGGGACTAGCGGGAGGGCCTCCTACGAGCAGTACTTC.

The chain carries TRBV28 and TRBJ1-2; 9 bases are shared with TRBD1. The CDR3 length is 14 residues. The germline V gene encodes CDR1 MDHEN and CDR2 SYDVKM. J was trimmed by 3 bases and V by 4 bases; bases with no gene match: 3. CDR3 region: CASSSDRGYYGYTF. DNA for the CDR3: TGTGCCAGCAGTTCTGACAGGGGGTACTATGGCTACACCTTC.

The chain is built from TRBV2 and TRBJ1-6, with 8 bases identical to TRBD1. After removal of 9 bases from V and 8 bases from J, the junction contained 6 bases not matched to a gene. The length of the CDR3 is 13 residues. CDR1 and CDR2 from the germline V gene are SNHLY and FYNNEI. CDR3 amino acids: CASTGGQYSPLHF. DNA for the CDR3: TGTGCCAGTACAGGGGGGCAATATTCACCCCTCCACTTT. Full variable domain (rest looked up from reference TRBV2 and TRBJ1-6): EPEVTQTPSHQVTQMGQEVILRCVPISNHLYFYWYRQILGQKVEFLVSFYNNEISEKSEIFDDQFSVERPDGSNFTLKIRSTKLEDSAMYFCASTGGQYSPLHFGNGTRLTVT.

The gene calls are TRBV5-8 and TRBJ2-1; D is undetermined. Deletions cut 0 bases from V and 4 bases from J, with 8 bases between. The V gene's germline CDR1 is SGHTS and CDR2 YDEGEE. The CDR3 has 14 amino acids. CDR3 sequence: CASSLVQSYNEQFF. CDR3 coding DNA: TGTGCCAGCAGCTTGGTTCAGAGTTACAATGAGCAGTTCTTC.

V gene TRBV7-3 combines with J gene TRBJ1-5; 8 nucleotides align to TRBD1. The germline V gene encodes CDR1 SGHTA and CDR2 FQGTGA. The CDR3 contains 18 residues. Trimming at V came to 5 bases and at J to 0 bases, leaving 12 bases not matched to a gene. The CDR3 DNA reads TGTGCCAGCAGCCCTCTAACAGGGGGAGATCTTAGCAATCAGCCCCAGCATTTT. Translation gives CASSPLTGGDLSNQPQHF.

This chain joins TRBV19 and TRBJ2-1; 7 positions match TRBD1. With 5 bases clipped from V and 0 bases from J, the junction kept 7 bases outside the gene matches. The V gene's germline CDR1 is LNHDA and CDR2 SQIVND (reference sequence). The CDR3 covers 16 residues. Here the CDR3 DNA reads TGTGCCAGTAGTCCAACCCCAGGGGGCTCCTACAATGAGCAGTTCTTC. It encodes CASSPTPGGSYNEQFF.

The CDR3 DNA follows: TGTGCCAGCAGTCGGACCGGGACAGGGGAGTACAATGAGCAGTTCTTC. This sequence encodes CASSRTGTGEYNEQFF. The chain carries TRBV27 and TRBJ2-1; 10 bases align to TRBD1. Germline V lookup: CDR1 MNHEY, CDR2 SMNVEV (reference sequence). Trimming took 5 bases from V and 4 from J; bases not matched to a gene: 8. This CDR3 contains 16 residues.

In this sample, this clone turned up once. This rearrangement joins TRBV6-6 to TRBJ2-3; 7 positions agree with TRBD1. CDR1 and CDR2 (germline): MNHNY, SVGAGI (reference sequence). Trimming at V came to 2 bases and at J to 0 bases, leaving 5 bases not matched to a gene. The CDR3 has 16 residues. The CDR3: CASSYIYRGSTDTQYF. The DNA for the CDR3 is TGTGCCAGCAGTTACATCTACAGGGGAAGCACAGATACGCAGTATTTT.

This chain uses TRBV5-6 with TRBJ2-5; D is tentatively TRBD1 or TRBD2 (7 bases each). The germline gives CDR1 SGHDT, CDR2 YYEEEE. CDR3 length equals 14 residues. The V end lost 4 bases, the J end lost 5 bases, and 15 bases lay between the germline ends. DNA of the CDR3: TGTGCCAGCAGCCGCAGGGGGGGACAGGAGACCCAGTACTTC. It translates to CASSRRGGQETQYF.

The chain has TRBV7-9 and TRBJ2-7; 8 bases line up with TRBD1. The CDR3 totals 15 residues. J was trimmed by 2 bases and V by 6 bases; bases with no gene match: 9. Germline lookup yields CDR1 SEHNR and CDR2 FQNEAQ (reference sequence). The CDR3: CASSPGSTGAYEQYF. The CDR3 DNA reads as TGTGCCAGCAGTCCAGGATCGACAGGGGCCTACGAGCAGTACTTC.

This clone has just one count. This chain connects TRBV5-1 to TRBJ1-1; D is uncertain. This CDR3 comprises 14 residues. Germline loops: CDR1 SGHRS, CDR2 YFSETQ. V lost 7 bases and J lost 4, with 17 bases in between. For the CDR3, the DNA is TGCGCCAGCGGGTCTGTCCCGGGAGGCACTGAAGCTTTCTTT. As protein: CASGSVPGGTEAFF.

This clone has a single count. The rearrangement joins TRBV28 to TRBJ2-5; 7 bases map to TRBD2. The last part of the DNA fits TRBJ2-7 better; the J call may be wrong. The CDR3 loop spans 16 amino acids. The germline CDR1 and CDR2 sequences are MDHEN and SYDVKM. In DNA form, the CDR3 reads TGTGCCAGCAGTTTAAGTTACCTAGCGGCGTCCTACGAGCAGTACTTC. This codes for CASSLSYLAASYEQYF.

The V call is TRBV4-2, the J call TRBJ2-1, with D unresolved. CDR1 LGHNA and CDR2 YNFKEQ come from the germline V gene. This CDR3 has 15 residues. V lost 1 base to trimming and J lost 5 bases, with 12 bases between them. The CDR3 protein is CASSQGDTTNNEQFF. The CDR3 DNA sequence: TGTGCCAGCAGCCAAGGGGATACAACTAACAATGAGCAGTTCTTC.

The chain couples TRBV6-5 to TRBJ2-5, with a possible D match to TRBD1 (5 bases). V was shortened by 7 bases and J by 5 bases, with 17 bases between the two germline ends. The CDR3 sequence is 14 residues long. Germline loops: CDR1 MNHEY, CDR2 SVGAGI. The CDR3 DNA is TGTGCCAGCAAACCCCGGCAGGGTGGTGAGACCCAGTACTTC. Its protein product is CASKPRQGGETQYF.

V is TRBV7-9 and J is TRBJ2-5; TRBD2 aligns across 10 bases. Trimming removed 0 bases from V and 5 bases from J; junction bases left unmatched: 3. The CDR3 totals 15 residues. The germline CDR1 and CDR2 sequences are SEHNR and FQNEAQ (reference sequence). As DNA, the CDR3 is TGTGCCAGCAGCTTAGCCCCTAGCGGGGGCGAGACCCAGTACTTC. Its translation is CASSLAPSGGETQYF.

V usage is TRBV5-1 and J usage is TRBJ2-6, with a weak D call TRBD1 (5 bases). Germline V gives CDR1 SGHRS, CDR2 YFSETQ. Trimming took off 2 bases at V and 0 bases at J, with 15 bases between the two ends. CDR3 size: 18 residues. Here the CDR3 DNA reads TGCGCCAGCAGCTTTGCAGGGCTCATCGACTCTGGGGCCAACGTCCTGACTTTC. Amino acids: CASSFAGLIDSGANVLTF. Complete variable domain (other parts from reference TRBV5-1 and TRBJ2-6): KAGVTQTPRYLIKTRGQQVTLSCSPISGHRSVSWYQQTPGQGLQFLFEYFSETQRNKGNFPGRFSGRQFSNSRSEMNVSTLELGDSALYLCASSFAGLIDSGANVLTFGAGSRLTVL.

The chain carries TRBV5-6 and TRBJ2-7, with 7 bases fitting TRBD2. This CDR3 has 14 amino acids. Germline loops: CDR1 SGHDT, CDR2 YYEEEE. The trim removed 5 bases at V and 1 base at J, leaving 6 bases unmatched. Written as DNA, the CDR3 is TGTGCCAGCAGTCTGGGAGGGGTTTCCTACGAGCAGTACTTC. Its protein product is CASSLGGVSYEQYF.

The CDR3, as DNA: TGTGCCAGCAGTCTCCCCTGGGGACAGGGGGCGAGGGAGCAGTACTTC. Residues: CASSLPWGQGAREQYF. This sequence joins TRBV28 and TRBJ2-7, with 12 bases matching TRBD1. CDR1 and CDR2 from the germline V gene are MDHEN and SYDVKM. This CDR3 has 16 residues. Trimming took 5 bases from V and 7 from J; bases not matched to a gene: 12.